What follows describes a single TCR beta chain. Data came from immunoSEQ multiplex PCR; TCRdb stores just in-frame clones and leaves some out. The repertoire has about 480,000 clones, approximately 90% of them found once; the top ten carry almost 2%. These data are taken from a study of blood T cell repertoires in COVID-19. Across the study: Acute-phase and convalescent COVID-19 samples originated in the United States, Italy and Spain. Nucleic acid was either cDNA or gDNA, and it came from T cells, B-cell-depleted T cells, or PBMCs.

Participants, about 18 to 90 years old, spanned about 26 US areas. Which cohort a participant joined came from the clinical history participants gave. Sequencing was done on a sample of PBMCs or T cells enriched from blood (not recorded which). This TCR came from a woman between 18 and 29 years old with acute COVID-19.

CDR3: CASSSSQPQHF. CDR3 sequence (DNA): TGTGCCAGTAGCAGTTCTCAGCCCCAGCATTTT. The chain couples TRBV19 to TRBJ1-5; D gene ambiguous. The CDR3 has 11 residues. V was trimmed by 6 bases and J by 6 bases, leaving 6 bases between them. The germline V gene encodes CDR1 LNHDA and CDR2 SQIVND (reference sequence).